The present T cell receptor beta chain was sequenced within a study of T cells in Graves' hyperthyroidism and ophthalmopathy. Using RNA transcripts as the source, TCR beta CDR3 regions were amplified. HTBI primers were the set used in a first-round RT-PCR of the TCR CDR3. TCRdb used MiXCR to reprocess the multiplex PCR reads, holding one entry per CDR3 protein. The sample lists fewer than 550,000 distinct CDR3 sequences; approximately 25% were seen once. The receptor's source is a woman aged 25 to 39 with Graves' ophthalmopathy. The sample was blood.

The DNA of the CDR3 is TGTGCCAGTAGACACAGCGCGAACACCGGGGAGCTGTTTTTT. It encodes CASRHSANTGELFF. The rearrangement links TRBV6-1 to TRBJ2-2; D ambiguous. CDR1 is MNHNS and CDR2 is SASEGT in the germline V gene. CDR3 size: 14 residues. Trimming pared 9 bases from V and 0 bases from J, leaving 11 bases between.